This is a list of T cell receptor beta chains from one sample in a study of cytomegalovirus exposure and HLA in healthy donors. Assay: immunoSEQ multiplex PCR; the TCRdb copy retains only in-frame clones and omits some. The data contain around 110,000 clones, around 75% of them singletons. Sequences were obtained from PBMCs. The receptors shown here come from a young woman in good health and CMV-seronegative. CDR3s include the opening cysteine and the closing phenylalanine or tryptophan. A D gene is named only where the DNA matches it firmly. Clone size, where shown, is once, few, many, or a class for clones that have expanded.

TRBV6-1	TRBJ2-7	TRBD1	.	CASSTPGGSHYEQYF	TGTGCCAGCAGCACGCCAGGGGGTAGTCACTACGAGCAGTACTTC
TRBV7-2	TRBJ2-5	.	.	CASSWAGTETQYF	TGTGCCAGCAGCTGGGCGGGGACAGAGACCCAGTACTTC
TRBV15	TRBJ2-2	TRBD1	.	CATSTPDRITGELFF	TGTGCCACCAGCACTCCGGACAGGATCACCGGGGAGCTGTTTTTT
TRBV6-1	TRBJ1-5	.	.	CASSDQTRYSNQPQHF	TGTGCCAGCAGTGACCAGACAAGATATAGCAATCAGCCCCAGCATTTT
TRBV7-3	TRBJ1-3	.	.	CASSGTLKADTIYF	TGTGCCAGCAGCGGGACTCTTAAGGCGGACACCATATATTTT
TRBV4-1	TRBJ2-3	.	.	CASSQGFGVTDTDTQYF	TGCGCCAGCAGCCAAGGGTTCGGGGTCACGGATACAGATACGCAGTATTTT
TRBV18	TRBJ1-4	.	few	CASSPREGWGEKLFF	TGTGCCAGCTCACCACGGGAGGGCTGGGGTGAAAAACTGTTTTTT
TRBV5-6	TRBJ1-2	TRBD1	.	CASSPGTGGRYGYTF	TGTGCCAGCAGCCCTGGGACAGGGGGACGCTATGGCTACACCTTC
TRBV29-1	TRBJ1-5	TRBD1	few	CSVGQGGNQPQHF	TGCAGCGTCGGACAGGGGGGCAATCAGCCCCAGCATTTT
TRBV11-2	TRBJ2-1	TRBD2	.	CATELAGANNEQFF	TGTGCCACCGAGCTAGCGGGAGCTAACAATGAGCAGTTCTTC
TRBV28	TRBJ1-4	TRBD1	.	CASSPWRTGFEKLFF	TGTGCCAGCAGTCCATGGAGGACAGGGTTTGAAAAACTGTTTTTT
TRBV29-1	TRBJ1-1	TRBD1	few	CSVVSPRDRLNTEAFF	TGCAGCGTAGTTAGCCCCAGGGACAGGTTGAACACTGAAGCTTTCTTT
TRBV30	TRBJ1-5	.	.	CAWSVGPYSNQPQHF	TGTGCCTGGAGTGTGGGGCCCTATAGCAATCAGCCCCAGCATTTT
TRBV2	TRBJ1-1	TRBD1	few	CASSGYPGQSF	TGTGCCAGCAGTGGATACCCGGGACAGTCTTTT
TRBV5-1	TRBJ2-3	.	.	CASSSGSTDTQYF	TGCGCCAGCAGCTCCGGGAGCACAGATACGCAGTATTTT
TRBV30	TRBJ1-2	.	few	CAWSVGAAGHYGYTF	TGTGCCTGGAGTGTAGGGGCAGCCGGACACTATGGCTACACCTTC
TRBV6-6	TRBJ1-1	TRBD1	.	CASSYVGTGNTEAFF	TGTGCCAGCAGTTACGTTGGGACAGGAAACACTGAAGCTTTCTTT